This T cell receptor beta chain stems from a study of CD8 T cells in ankylosing spondylitis (dated by TCRdb to the late 2010s). About the study as a whole: The study set out to find disease-linked TCR variants by profiling T cell receptor beta repertoires in ankylosing spondylitis patients and healthy donors. Peripheral blood was sampled, and synovial fluid was also collected from ankylosing spondylitis patients. The whole study cohort included over a hundred healthy donors and about two dozen ankylosing spondylitis patients. The full study reports these points: Some motif variants had previously been reported in the synovial fluid and blood of reactive arthritis patients, which suggests shared mechanisms of disease initiation. Blood from ankylosing spondylitis patients appeared to be characterized by a TCR beta motif made up of several highly homologous amino acid variants. The disease-linked clones were reported as significantly enriched in matched synovial fluid samples from ankylosing spondylitis patients. The disease-linked clones had a CD8+ phenotype and were found at relatively low frequencies in peripheral blood.

This clonotype was detected only a few times. The antigen it binds to is not known. No quality values exist for individual bases; no much larger clone is one base distant. Reads for this sample came from an Illumina HiSeq 2500. TCR beta libraries were prepared by quantitative 5'-RACE with molecular barcodes. In the paper's pipeline: A new computational method, built on a probabilistic model of VDJ rearrangement, was used to identify disease-linked TCR variants. Through fastp at Q25 and MiXCR, TCRdb rebuilt clones from the public reads, retaining in-frame beta chains. Every CDR3 protein is listed once, alongside the most common genes and DNA of its rows. TCRdb assigned the V and J calls; the authors' analysis was not used. The sample has about 170,000 distinct CDR3 sequences on record, about 17% of them singletons. The top ten clonotypes cover under 9% of the sample. From its cysteine to its phenylalanine, the CDR3 spans 16 amino acids. The sequence is cut down to CDR3 DNA, 48 bases in frame from base 1. Cut back by 0 bases and 1 base, the V and J ends lie 13 bases apart. Reading the germline V gene gives CDR1 MGHRA and CDR2 YSYEKL.

Sequencing was carried out using blood, either unsorted or a sorted T cell fraction (not recorded which). Recombination joined TRBV4-1 with TRBJ2-7; a tentative D call is TRBD2 (6 bases match). The TCR originated in a male donor with ankylosing spondylitis or in good health (not recorded which). The CDR3 in this case is CASSQDRGRGSYEQYF. The nucleotides are TGCGCCAGCAGCCAAGATCGGGGGAGAGGGTCCTACGAGCAGTACTTC.